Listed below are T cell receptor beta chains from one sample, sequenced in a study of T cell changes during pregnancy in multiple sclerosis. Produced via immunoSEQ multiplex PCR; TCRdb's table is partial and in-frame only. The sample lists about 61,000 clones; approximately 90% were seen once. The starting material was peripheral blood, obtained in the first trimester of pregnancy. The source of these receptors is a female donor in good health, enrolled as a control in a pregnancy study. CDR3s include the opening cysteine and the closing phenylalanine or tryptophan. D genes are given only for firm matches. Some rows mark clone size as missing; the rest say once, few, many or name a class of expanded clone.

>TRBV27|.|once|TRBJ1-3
CASSKRDLLSGNTIYF
TGTGCCAGCAGTAAAAGGGACTTACTCTCTGGAAACACCATATATTTT
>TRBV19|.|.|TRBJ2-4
CASSTGGMAKNIQYF
TGTGCCAGTAGTACAGGAGGAATGGCCAAAAACATTCAGTACTTC
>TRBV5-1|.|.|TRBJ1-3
CASSLAQGSTGNTIYF
TGCGCCAGCAGCTTGGCCCAGGGGTCCACTGGAAACACCATATATTTT
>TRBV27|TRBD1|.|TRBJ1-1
CASSLQGENTEAFF
TGTGCCAGCAGTTTACAGGGGGAGAACACTGAAGCTTTCTTT
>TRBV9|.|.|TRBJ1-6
CASSPRPEGSSPLHF
TGTGCCAGCAGCCCACGACCCGAGGGAAGTTCACCCCTCCACTTT
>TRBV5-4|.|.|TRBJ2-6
CASSLARGISGANVLTF
TGTGCCAGCAGCTTGGCCCGAGGGATCTCTGGGGCCAACGTCCTGACTTTC
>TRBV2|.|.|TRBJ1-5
CASSASRSSNQPQHF
TGTGCCAGCAGTGCTTCCAGGTCTAGCAATCAGCCCCAGCATTTT
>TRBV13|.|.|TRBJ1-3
CASSLGSSGNTIYF
TGTGCCAGCAGTCTAGGGAGTTCCGGAAACACCATATATTTT
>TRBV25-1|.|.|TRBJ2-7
CASEGVPSYEQYF
TGTGCCTCCGAAGGGGTCCCATCCTACGAGCAGTACTTC
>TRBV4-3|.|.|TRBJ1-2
CASSQLSGGASDGYTF
TGCGCCAGCAGCCAACTTAGTGGGGGCGCAAGCGATGGCTACACCTTC
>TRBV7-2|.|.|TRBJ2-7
CASSLAEGSYEQYF
TGTGCCAGCAGCTTAGCGGAGGGCTCCTACGAGCAGTACTTC
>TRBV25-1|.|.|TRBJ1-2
CASSEYQNSGGYGYTF
TGTGCCAGCAGTGAATATCAGAATTCGGGCGGGTATGGCTACACCTTC
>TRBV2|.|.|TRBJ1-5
CASSGIREVDQPQHF
TGTGCCAGCAGTGGAATCAGGGAGGTGGATCAGCCCCAGCATTTT
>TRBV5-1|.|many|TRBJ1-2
CASSLNQGLAYGYTF
TGCGCCAGCAGCTTGAATCAGGGGCTTGCCTATGGCTACACCTTC
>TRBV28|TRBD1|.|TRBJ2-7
CATKAEDRGYEQYF
TGTGCCACAAAGGCAGAGGACAGGGGCTACGAGCAGTACTTC
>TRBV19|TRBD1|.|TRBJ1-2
CATGTPGQGNYGYTF
TGTGCCACGGGAACACCGGGACAGGGGAACTATGGCTACACCTTC
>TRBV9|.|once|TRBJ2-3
CASSARTDGTDTQYF
TGTGCCAGCAGCGCGCGGACAGACGGTACAGATACGCAGTATTTT
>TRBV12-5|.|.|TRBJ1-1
CASSRGMSDTEAFF
TGTGCTAGCAGCCGGGGGATGTCGGACACTGAAGCTTTCTTT
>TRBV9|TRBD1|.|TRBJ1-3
CASSNQDRAYGNTIYF
TGTGCCAGCAGCAACCAAGACAGGGCGTATGGAAACACCATATATTTT
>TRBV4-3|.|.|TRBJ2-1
CASSQATGQTNEQFF
TGCGCCAGCAGCCAAGCCACAGGTCAGACCAATGAGCAGTTCTTC
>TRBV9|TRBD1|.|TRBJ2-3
CASSGPGTVFGTDTQYF
TGTGCCAGCAGCGGTCCCGGGACAGTTTTCGGCACAGATACGCAGTATTTT
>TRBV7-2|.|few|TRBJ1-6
CASSLDTGSNSPLHF
TGTGCCAGCAGCTTAGACACAGGGTCTAATTCACCCCTCCACTTT
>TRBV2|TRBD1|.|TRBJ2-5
CASSEGRGPSGETQYF
TGTGCCAGCAGTGAAGGCAGGGGGCCTAGTGGGGAGACCCAGTACTTC
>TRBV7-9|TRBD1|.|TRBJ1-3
CASSPRTGENTIYF
TGTGCCAGCAGCCCTCGGACAGGGGAAAACACCATATATTTT
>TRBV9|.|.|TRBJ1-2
CASSVGQGGSYGYTF
TGTGCCAGCAGCGTTGGTCAGGGAGGGAGCTATGGCTACACCTTC
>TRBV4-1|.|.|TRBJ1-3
CASSQDWQGGNTIYF
TGCGCCAGCAGCCAAGATTGGCAGGGGGGAAACACCATATATTTT
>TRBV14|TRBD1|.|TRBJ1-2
CASSQDHIGQGAYGYTF
TGTGCCAGCAGCCAAGACCATATAGGACAGGGGGCCTATGGCTACACCTTC
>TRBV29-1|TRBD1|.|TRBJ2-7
CSVHRDSSYEQYF
TGCAGCGTCCACCGGGACAGCTCGTACGAGCAGTACTTC
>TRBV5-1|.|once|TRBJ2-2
CASSLAGSGTGELFF
TGCGCCAGCAGCTTGGCGGGGAGTGGGACCGGGGAGCTGTTTTTT
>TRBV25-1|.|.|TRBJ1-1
CASSRSGNTEAFF
TGTGCCAGCAGTCGATCCGGTAACACTGAAGCTTTCTTT
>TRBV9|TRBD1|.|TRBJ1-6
CASSPHRDRNYSPLHF
TGTGCCAGCAGCCCCCACCGGGACAGGAATTATTCACCCCTCCACTTT
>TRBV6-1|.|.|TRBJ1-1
CASSERGNTEAFF
TGTGCCAGCAGTGAGCGGGGAAACACTGAAGCTTTCTTT
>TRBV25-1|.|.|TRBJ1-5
CASSVGALNQPQHF
TGTGCCAGCAGTGTGGGAGCCCTAAATCAGCCCCAGCATTTT
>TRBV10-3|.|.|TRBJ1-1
CAISEGGMALNTEAFF
TGTGCCATCAGTGAGGGAGGGATGGCTTTGAACACTGAAGCTTTCTTT
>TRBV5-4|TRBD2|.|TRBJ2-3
CASSPHPERGVDTQYF
TGTGCCAGCAGCCCCCATCCCGAGCGGGGGGTAGATACGCAGTATTTT
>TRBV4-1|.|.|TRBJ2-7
CASSLQGGYEQYF
TGCGCCAGCAGCCTGCAGGGCGGCTACGAGCAGTACTTC
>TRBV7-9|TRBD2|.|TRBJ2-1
CASSPPLSSGGASYNEQFF
TGTGCCAGCAGCCCTCCATTATCTAGCGGGGGGGCTTCCTACAATGAGCAGTTCTTC
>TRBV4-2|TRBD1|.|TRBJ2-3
CASSHAGQGSTDTQYF
TGTGCCAGCAGCCATGCGGGACAGGGGTCGACAGATACGCAGTATTTT
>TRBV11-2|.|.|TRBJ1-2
CASSLSAAGTNYGYAF
TGTGCCAGCAGCTTATCGGCGGCAGGGACTAACTATGGCTACGCCTTC
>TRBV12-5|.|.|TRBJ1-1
CASGPPDRVYLSNTEAFF
TGTGCTAGTGGTCCGCCGGACAGAGTCTACCTCTCGAACACTGAAGCTTTCTTT
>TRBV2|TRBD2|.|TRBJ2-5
CASRSGLARETQYF
TGTGCCAGCAGATCCGGACTAGCGAGGGAGACCCAGTACTTC
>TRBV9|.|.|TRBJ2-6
CASTGGSGANVLTF
TGTGCCAGTACTGGGGGGTCTGGGGCCAACGTCCTGACTTTC
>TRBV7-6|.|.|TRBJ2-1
CASSPPGVRNEQFF
TGTGCCAGCAGCCCGCCGGGGGTGAGGAATGAGCAGTTCTTC
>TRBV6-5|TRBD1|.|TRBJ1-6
CASSNRDRVAPLHF
TGTGCCAGCAGTAACCGGGACAGGGTGGCGCCCCTCCACTTT
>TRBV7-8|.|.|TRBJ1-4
CASSPRVAEKLFF
TGTGCCAGCAGCCCCCGGGTAGCCGAAAAACTGTTTTTT
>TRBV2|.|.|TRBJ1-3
CASSERSRTIYF
TGTGCCAGCAGTGAACGGTCCCGCACCATATATTTT
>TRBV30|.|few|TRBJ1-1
CAWSVRGAAMNTEAFF
TGTGCCTGGAGTGTACGCGGTGCTGCCATGAACACTGAAGCTTTCTTT
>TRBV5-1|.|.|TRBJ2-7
CASSLGGREQYF
TGCGCCAGCAGCTTGGGAGGGCGGGAGCAGTACTTC
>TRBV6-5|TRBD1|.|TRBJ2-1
CASIDGGQGWFF
TGTGCCAGCATCGACGGGGGACAGGGTTGGTTCTTC
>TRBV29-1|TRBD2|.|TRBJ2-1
CSVGGGAEYEQFF
TGCAGCGTTGGCGGGGGGGCTGAGTATGAGCAGTTCTTC
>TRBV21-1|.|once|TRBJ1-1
CASSNCDFLVAEAFF
TGTGCCAGCAGCAACTGTGACTTTTTAGTGGCTGAAGCTTTCTTT
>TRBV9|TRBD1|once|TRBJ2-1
CASSAGQGRVEDEQFF
TGTGCCAGCAGCGCGGGACAGGGGCGGGTGGAGGATGAGCAGTTCTTC
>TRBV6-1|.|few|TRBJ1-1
CASSEGPGWYTEAFF
TGTGCCAGCAGTGAAGGCCCGGGGTGGTACACTGAAGCTTTCTTT
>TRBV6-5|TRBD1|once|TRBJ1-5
CASSRQGYNQPQHF
TGTGCCAGCAGTCGACAGGGGTATAATCAGCCCCAGCATTTT
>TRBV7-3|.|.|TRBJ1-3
CASSSPGENTIYF
TGTGCCAGCAGCAGTCCGGGTGAAAACACCATATATTTT